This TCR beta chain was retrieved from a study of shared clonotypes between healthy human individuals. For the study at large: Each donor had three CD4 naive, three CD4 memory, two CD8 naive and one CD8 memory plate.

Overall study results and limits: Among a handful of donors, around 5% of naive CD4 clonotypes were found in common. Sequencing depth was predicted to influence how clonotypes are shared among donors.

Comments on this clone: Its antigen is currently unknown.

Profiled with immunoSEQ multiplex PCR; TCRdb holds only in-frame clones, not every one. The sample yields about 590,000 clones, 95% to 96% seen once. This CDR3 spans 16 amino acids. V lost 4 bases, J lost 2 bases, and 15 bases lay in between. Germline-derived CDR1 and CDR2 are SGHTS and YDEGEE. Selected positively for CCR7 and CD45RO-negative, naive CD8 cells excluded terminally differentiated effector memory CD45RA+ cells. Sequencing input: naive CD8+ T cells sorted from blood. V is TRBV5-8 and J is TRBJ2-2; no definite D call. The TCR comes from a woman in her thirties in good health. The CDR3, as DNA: TGTGCCAGCAGCCCCCCCTTGATGGGAAACACCGGGGAGCTGTTTTTT. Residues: CASSPPLMGNTGELFF. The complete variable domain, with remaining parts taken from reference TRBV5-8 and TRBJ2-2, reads EAGVTQSPTHLIKTRGQQATLRCSPISGHTSVYWYQQALGLGLQFLLWYDEGEERNRGNFPPRFSGRQFPNYSSELNVNALELEDSALYLCASSPPLMGNTGELFFGEGSRLTVL.